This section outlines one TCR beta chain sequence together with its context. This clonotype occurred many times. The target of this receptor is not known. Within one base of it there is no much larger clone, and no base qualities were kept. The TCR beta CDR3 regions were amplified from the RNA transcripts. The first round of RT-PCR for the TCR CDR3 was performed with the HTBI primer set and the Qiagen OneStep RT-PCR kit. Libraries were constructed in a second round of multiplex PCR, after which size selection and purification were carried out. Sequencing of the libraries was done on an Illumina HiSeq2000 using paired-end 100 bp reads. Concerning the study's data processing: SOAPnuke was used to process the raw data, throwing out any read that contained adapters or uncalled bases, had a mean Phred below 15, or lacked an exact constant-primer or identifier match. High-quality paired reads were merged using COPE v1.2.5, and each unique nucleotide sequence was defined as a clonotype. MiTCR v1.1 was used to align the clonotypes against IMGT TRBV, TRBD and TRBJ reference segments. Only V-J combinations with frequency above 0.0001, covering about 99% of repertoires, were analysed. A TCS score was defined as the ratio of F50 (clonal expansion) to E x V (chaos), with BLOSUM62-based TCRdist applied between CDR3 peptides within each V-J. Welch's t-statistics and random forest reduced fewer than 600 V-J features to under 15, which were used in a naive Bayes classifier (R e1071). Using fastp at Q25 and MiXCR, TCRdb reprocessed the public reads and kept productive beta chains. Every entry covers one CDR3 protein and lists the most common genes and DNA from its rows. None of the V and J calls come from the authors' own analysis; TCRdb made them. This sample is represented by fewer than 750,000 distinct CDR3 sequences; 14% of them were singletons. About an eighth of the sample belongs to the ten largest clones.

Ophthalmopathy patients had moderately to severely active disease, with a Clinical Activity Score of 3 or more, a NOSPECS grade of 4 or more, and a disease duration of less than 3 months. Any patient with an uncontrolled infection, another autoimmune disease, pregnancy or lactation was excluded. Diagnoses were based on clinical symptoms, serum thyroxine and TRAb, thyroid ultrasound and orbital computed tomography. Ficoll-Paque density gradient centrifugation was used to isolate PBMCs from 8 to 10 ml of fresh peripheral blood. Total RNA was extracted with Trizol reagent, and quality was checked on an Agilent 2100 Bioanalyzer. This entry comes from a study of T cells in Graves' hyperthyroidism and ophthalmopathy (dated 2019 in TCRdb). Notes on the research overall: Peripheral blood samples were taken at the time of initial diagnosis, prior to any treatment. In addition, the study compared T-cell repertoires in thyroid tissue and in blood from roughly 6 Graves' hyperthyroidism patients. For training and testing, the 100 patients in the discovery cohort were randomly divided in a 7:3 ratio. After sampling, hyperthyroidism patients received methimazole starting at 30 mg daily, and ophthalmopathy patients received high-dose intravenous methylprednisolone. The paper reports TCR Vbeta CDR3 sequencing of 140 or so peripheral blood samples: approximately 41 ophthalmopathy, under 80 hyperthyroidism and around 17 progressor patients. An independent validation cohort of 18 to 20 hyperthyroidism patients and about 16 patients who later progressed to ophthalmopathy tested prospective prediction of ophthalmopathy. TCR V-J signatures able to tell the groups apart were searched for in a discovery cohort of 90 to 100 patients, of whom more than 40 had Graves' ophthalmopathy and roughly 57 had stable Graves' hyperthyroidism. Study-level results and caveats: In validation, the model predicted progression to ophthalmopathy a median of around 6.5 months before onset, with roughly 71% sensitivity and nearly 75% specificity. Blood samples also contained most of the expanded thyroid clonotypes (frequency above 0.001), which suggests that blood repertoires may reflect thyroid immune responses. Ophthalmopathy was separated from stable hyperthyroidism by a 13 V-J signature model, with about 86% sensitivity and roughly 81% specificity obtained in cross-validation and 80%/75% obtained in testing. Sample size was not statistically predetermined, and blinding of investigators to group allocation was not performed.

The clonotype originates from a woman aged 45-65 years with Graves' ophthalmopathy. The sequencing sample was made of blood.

The CDR3 amino acid sequence is: CASSQPFRTEQMNTEAFF. The sequence in DNA is TGTGCCAGCAGCCAACCATTCCGGACAGAGCAAATGAACACTGAAGCTTTCTTT. The sequence links TRBV7-9 to TRBJ1-1; the D gene is perhaps TRBD1, on 6 matching bases. From a lookup of the germline V gene (reference sequence), CDR1 and CDR2 are SEHNR and FQNEAQ. The V and J ends are trimmed by 5 bases and 0 bases, leaving 22 bases between them. The CDR3 covers 18 residues, taking in both the cysteine and the phenylalanine. The DNA shown is the 54-base CDR3, in frame from base 1.